The rows below give T cell receptor beta chains drawn from one sample of a study of cytomegalovirus exposure and HLA in healthy donors. Sequencing was performed with immunoSEQ multiplex PCR; in TCRdb, only in-frame clones are kept and a portion is missing. The table includes just over 95,000 clones, approximately 72% detected once. Sequencing used PBMCs. Every receptor here comes from a woman aged 40 to 50 in good health and CMV-seropositive. CDR3s leave out the opening cysteine and the closing phenylalanine or tryptophan. The order of the fields is V gene, J gene, CDR3 length, CDR3 protein.

V: TRBV23-1
J: -
length: 12
CDR3: ASNLSGNPYEQY

V: TRBV9
J: TRBJ2-7
length: 12
CDR3: ASSVTGGINEQY

V: TRBV7-8
J: TRBJ1-1
length: 9
CDR3: ASSRGTEAF

V: TRBV7-9
J: TRBJ2-1
length: 13
CDR3: ASSLRGTSINEQF

V: TRBV25-1
J: TRBJ1-2
length: 14
CDR3: ASSETLDRSNYGYT

V: TRBV30
J: TRBJ2-7
length: 12
CDR3: AWSVEAGVCEQY

V: TRBV7-2
J: TRBJ2-7
length: 12
CDR3: ASSPKTGDYEQY

V: TRBV10-3
J: TRBJ2-3
length: 13
CDR3: VIRGTSGPTDTQY

V: TRBV6-1
J: TRBJ1-5
length: 12
CDR3: ASSPGQGWQPQH

V: TRBV11-3
J: TRBJ2-3
length: 13
CDR3: ASSLGAIGGDTQY

V: TRBV6-1
J: TRBJ2-5
length: 13
CDR3: ASGKDRGLGETQY

V: TRBV27
J: TRBJ1-6
length: 17
CDR3: ASSLRSLNTGDYNSPLH

V: TRBV5-1
J: TRBJ1-4
length: 12
CDR3: ASRRGSDNEKLF

V: TRBV2
J: TRBJ1-6
length: 13
CDR3: ASTLRASYNSPLH

V: TRBV5-1
J: TRBJ1-1
length: 11
CDR3: ASRGQSNTEAF

V: TRBV10-2
J: TRBJ2-2
length: 13
CDR3: ASSDPAGATGELF

V: TRBV27
J: TRBJ2-7
length: 12
CDR3: ASSFRSGIYEQY

V: TRBV6-5
J: TRBJ2-6
length: 14
CDR3: ASSYSAGSGANVLT

V: TRBV11-2
J: TRBJ2-7
length: 16
CDR3: ASSLEGEAGALLYEQY

V: TRBV11-2
J: TRBJ2-6
length: 15
CDR3: ASSQPQGLGGANVLT

V: TRBV21-1
J: TRBJ1-2
length: 11
CDR3: ASSKGTHYGYT

V: TRBV7-9
J: TRBJ2-2
length: 13
CDR3: ASSRAGTTPGELF

V: TRBV7-6
J: TRBJ2-3
length: 12
CDR3: ASSLEAATDTQY

V: TRBV28
J: TRBJ2-1
length: 16
CDR3: ASSFPRLAASSYNEQF

V: TRBV7-9
J: TRBJ2-3
length: 16
CDR3: ASSLGQTWGGITDTQY

V: TRBV5-6
J: TRBJ1-1
length: 16
CDR3: ASSLNFGAVQLNTEAF

V: TRBV12-5
J: TRBJ2-1
length: 15
CDR3: ASGLDRTSGRFSEQF

V: TRBV5-1
J: TRBJ2-5
length: 14
CDR3: ASSLGQGAFQETQY

V: TRBV7-8
J: TRBJ2-3
length: 11
CDR3: ASSFRGPDTQY

V: TRBV1
J: TRBJ2-5
length: 14
CDR3: TSSTRLAGYQETQY

V: TRBV6-6
J: TRBJ2-7
length: 13
CDR3: ASRWTGEASYEQY

V: TRBV2
J: TRBJ2-1
length: 14
CDR3: ASSGPGTSVVGEQF

V: TRBV5-1
J: TRBJ2-7
length: 13
CDR3: ASSSLAGTSYEQY

V: TRBV4-2
J: TRBJ2-7
length: 15
CDR3: ASSQLGLAAGRGEQY

V: TRBV7-2
J: TRBJ2-7
length: 13
CDR3: ASSLAAGGLDEQY

V: TRBV28
J: TRBJ2-6
length: 12
CDR3: ASNTVVRANVLT

V: TRBV7-3
J: TRBJ1-1
length: 11
CDR3: ASSYRGGTEAF

V: TRBV9
J: TRBJ2-3
length: 15
CDR3: ASSVGQLAGGRDTQY

V: TRBV30
J: TRBJ2-7
length: 14
CDR3: AWSVGFGQGADEQY

V: TRBV5-8
J: TRBJ2-6
length: 13
CDR3: ASSWGQFKTNVLT

V: TRBV7-9
J: TRBJ2-1
length: 13
CDR3: ASSLRPSMDNEQF

V: TRBV19
J: TRBJ2-7
length: 12
CDR3: ASSEQGASYEQY

V: TRBV29-1
J: TRBJ2-5
length: 11
CDR3: SVGGLAGETQY

V: TRBV21-1
J: TRBJ2-7
length: 11
CDR3: AITQGSSYEQY

V: TRBV5-1
J: TRBJ2-2
length: 14
CDR3: ASSLPRGPNTGELF

V: TRBV6-1
J: TRBJ2-1
length: 13
CDR3: ASRPGQGAHNEQF

V: TRBV7-6
J: TRBJ1-5
length: 13
CDR3: ASSLGHLSNQPQH

V: TRBV15
J: TRBJ2-1
length: 13
CDR3: ATSNPSGSYNEQF